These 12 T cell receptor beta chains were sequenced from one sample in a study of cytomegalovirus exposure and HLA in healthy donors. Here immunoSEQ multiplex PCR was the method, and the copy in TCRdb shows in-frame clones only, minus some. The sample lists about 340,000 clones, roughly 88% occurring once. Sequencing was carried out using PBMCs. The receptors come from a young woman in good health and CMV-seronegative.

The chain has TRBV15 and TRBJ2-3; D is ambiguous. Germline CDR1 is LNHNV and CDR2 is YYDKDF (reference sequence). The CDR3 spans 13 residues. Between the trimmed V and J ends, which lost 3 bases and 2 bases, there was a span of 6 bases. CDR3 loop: CATSSRPTDTQYF. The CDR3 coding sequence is TGTGCCACCAGCAGCAGGCCCACAGATACGCAGTATTTT.

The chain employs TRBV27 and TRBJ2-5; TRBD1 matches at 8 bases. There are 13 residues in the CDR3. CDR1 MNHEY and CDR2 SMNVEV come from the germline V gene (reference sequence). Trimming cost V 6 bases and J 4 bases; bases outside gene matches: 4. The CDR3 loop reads CASRPGQGETQYF. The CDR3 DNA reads TGTGCCAGCAGACCCGGACAGGGAGAGACCCAGTACTTC.

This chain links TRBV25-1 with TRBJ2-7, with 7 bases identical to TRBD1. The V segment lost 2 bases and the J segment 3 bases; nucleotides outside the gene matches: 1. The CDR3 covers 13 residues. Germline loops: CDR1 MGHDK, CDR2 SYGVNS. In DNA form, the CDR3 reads TGTGCCAGCAGTGAAGACAGGGACTACGAGCAGTACTTC. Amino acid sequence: CASSEDRDYEQYF.

The DNA for the CDR3 is TGTGCCAGCAGTGAACAGGGTTTCTCTGGAAACACCATATATTTT. Its protein is CASSEQGFSGNTIYF. The chain couples TRBV2 to TRBJ1-3; the D gene is possibly TRBD1 (5 bases). Looked up from germline, CDR1 is SNHLY and CDR2 is FYNNEI. This CDR3 region has 15 residues. Trimming cost V 2 bases and J 0 bases, with 8 bases left between them.

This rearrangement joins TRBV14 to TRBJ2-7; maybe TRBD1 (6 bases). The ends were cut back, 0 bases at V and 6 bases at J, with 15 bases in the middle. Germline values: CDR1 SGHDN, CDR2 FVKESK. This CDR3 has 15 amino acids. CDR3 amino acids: CASSQDIRGKGEQYF. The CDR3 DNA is TGTGCCAGCAGCCAAGATATCAGGGGTAAGGGCGAGCAGTACTTC.

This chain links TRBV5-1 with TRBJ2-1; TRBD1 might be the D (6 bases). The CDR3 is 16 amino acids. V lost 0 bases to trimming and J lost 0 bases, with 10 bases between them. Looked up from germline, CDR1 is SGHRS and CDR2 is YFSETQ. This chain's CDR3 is CASSLVTGNSYNEQFF. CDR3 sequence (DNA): TGCGCCAGCAGCTTGGTAACAGGGAACTCCTACAATGAGCAGTTCTTC.

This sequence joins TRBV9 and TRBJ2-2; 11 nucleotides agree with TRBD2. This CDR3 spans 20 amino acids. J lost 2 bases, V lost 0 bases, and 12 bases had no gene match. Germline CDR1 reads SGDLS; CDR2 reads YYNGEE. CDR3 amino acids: CASSVAPLAGGPGNTGELFF. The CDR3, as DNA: TGTGCCAGCAGCGTAGCTCCCTTAGCGGGAGGGCCGGGCAACACCGGGGAGCTGTTTTTT.

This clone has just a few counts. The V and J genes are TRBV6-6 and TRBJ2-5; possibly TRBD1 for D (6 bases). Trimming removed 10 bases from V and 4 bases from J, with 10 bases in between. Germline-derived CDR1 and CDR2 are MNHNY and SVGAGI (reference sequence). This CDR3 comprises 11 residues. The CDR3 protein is CATRGGETQYF. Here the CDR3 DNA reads TGTGCCACTAGAGGGGGAGAGACCCAGTACTTC.

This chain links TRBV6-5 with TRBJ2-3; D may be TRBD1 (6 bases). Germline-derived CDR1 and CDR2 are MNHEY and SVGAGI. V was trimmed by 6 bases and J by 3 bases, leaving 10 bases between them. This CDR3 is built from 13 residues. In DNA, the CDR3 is TGTGCCAGCAGGAAGGACAGAACAGATACGCAGTATTTT. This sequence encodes CASRKDRTDTQYF.

The CDR3 loop is CASSSPTGELFF. For the CDR3, the DNA is TGTGCCAGCAGCTCTCCCACCGGGGAGCTGTTTTTT. The chain carries TRBV11-3 and TRBJ2-2; no reliable D call. CDR3 length equals 12 residues. Trimming pared 4 bases from V and 4 bases from J, leaving 4 bases between. In germline, CDR1 is SGHNT, CDR2 YENEEA.

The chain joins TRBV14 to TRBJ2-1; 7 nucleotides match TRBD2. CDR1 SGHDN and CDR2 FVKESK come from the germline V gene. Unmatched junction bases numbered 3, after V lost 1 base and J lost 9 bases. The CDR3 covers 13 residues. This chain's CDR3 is CASSQGGGGEQFF. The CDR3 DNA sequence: TGTGCCAGCAGCCAAGGGGGGGGAGGTGAGCAGTTCTTC.

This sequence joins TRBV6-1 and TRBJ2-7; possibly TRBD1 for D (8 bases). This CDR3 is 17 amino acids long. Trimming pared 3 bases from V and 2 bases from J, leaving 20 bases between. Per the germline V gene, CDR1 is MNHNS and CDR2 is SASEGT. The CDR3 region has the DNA TGTGCCAGCAGTGAGGGAGGGGACAGGTGGGAACCCTACGAGCAGTACTTC. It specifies CASSEGGDRWEPYEQYF.